This TCR beta chain was observed in a study of T-cell memory formation after mild COVID-19. Study details: TCR clusters were mostly donor specific.

From the 5' RACE reads, TCRdb called clonotypes with MiXCR, one entry per CDR3 protein. The profile shows 400,000 or so distinct CDR3 sequences, approximately 20% of them singletons. This CDR3 comprises 16 residues. V shed 4 bases, J shed 7 bases, and the junction held 9 bases outside the gene matches. The V gene's germline CDR1 is KGHDR and CDR2 SFDVKD. The chain employs TRBV24-1 and TRBJ2-1, with 10 nucleotides matching TRBD1. The sequence derives from an adult woman who had mild COVID-19 (a few samples of this study predate the infection). Cell type and time point are not known. The sequencing sample was made of PBMCs or a T cell subset sorted from them (not recorded which). CDR3 DNA: TGTGCCACCAGTGACTCCGGGACAGGGGCTCGTAATGAGCAGTTCTTC. Translating gives CATSDSGTGARNEQFF.